Presented here are 32 T cell receptor beta chains from one specimen sequenced in a study of blood T cell repertoires in COVID-19. Only in-frame clones appear in the TCRdb table, and some are missing; sequencing was by immunoSEQ multiplex PCR. Here the sample spans 250,000 to 300,000 clones, 90% being singletons. Sequencing input: peripheral blood. The source is a woman between 45 and 60 years old with COVID-19, enrolled during active disease.

The chain is built from TRBV6-5 and TRBJ2-1, with 10 bases that match TRBD1. V shed 5 bases and J 6 bases; nucleotides not matched to a gene: 7. This CDR3 is built from 15 residues. Per germline, CDR1 MNHEY and CDR2 SVGAGI. The CDR3 nucleotides read TGTGCCAGCAGTCCCGGACAGGGGGTTTTCAATGAGCAGTTCTTC. This encodes CASSPGQGVFNEQFF.

The chain uses TRBV19 and TRBJ1-4, with a weak D call TRBD1 (5 bases). Germline CDR1 is LNHDA and CDR2 is SQIVND (reference sequence). V was clipped by 5 bases and J by 4 bases, with 8 bases between them. CDR3 length equals 13 residues. CDR3 in DNA: TGTGCCAGTAGTCGGCAGGGTAATGAAAAACTGTTTTTT. Protein sequence: CASSRQGNEKLFF.

The J gene is TRBJ2-2, the V gene TRBV7-2; no firm D call. This CDR3 has 18 residues. Germline V gene lookup returns CDR1 SGHTA and CDR2 FQGNSA. V lost 1 base to trimming and J lost 1 base, with 16 bases between them. This chain's CDR3 is CASSLGASPSRNTGELFF. CDR3 bases: TGTGCCAGCAGCTTAGGAGCCTCCCCTAGTAGGAACACCGGGGAGCTGTTTTTT.

CDR3 DNA: TGCGCCAGCAGCCAAGATCCGACAGGAAGCTCCTACGAGCAGTACTTC. It yields the protein CASSQDPTGSSYEQYF. The chain combines TRBV4-1 with TRBJ2-7; TRBD1 is a possible D gene (6 bases). The CDR3 is 16 residues long. CDR1 is MGHRA and CDR2 is YSYEKL in the germline V gene. V lost 0 bases to trimming and J lost 0 bases, with 12 bases between them.

Concerning this clone itself: A clone one base away is much larger, so this may be a read error. This sample also contains other DNA sequences that code for the same CDR3. The chain carries TRBV6-5 and TRBJ1-1, with D maybe TRBD1 (5 bases). Germline CDR1 and CDR2: MNHEY and SVGAGI. The CDR3 has 14 residues. V lost 2 bases to trimming and J lost 1 base, with 8 bases between them. CDR3 sequence: CASSYGGGNTEAFF. Written as DNA, the CDR3 is TGTGCCAGCAGTTACGGGGGGGGGAACACTGAAGCTTTCTTT.

This clone was picked up one time. J is TRBJ2-1 and V is TRBV19, with TRBD2 matching 10 bases. This CDR3 is 17 amino acids long. V dropped 6 bases and J dropped 4; count of bases not matched to a gene: 12. Germline-derived CDR1 and CDR2 are LNHDA and SQIVND (reference sequence). The CDR3 region has the DNA TGTGCCAGTAGGGTGGGGGTTAGGACTAGCGGTTACAATGAGCAGTTCTTC. The encoded protein is CASRVGVRTSGYNEQFF.

V is TRBV4-2 and J is TRBJ2-7, with 10 bases identical to TRBD2. Trimming cost V 0 bases and J 0 bases; bases outside gene matches: 2. The germline V gene encodes CDR1 LGHNA and CDR2 YNFKEQ. The CDR3 covers 16 residues. DNA of the CDR3: TGTGCCAGCAGCCAAGAGACTAGCGGGCCCTCCTACGAGCAGTACTTC. This gives the protein CASSQETSGPSYEQYF.

The chain uses TRBV11-2 and TRBJ2-3, with 11 bases lining up with TRBD2. CDR1 is SGHAT and CDR2 is FQNNGV in the germline V gene. V shed 3 bases and J 4 bases; nucleotides not matched to a gene: 3. CDR3 length: 15 residues. DNA for the CDR3: TGTGCCAGCAGCTTCACTAGCGGGGGTTCAGATACGCAGTATTTT. It codes for CASSFTSGGSDTQYF.

This clone has only a few counts. V gene TRBV30 combines with J gene TRBJ1-5; D gene ambiguous. The CDR3 extends over 13 amino acids. V lost 2 bases to trimming and J lost 5 bases, with 10 bases between them. Per germline, CDR1 GTSNPN and CDR2 SVGIG (reference sequence). The chain's CDR3 is CAWSTDNYQPQHF. The CDR3 nucleotides read TGTGCCTGGAGTACTGACAACTATCAGCCCCAGCATTTT.

The chain combines TRBV10-3 with TRBJ2-7; TRBD1 might be the D (6 bases). Trimming left V 7 bases short and J 6 bases short, with 10 bases between. The CDR3 is 11 residues long. The V gene's germline CDR1 is ENHRY and CDR2 SYGVKD. CDR3 loop: CAIKLRGEQYF. The CDR3 DNA is TGTGCCATCAAGCTCAGGGGCGAGCAGTACTTC.

The gene calls are TRBV5-6 and TRBJ2-7, with D perhaps matching TRBD1 (6 bases). The V and J ends lost 5 bases and 2 bases respectively, with 14 bases between them. Germline V gene data show CDR1 as SGHDT and CDR2 as YYEEEE. This CDR3 spans 14 amino acids. CDR3 coding DNA: TGTGCCAGCAGTCGACAGGTGGATACCTACGAGCAGTACTTC. Its translation: CASSRQVDTYEQYF.

The chain recombines TRBV19 with TRBJ1-5, with D possibly TRBD1 on 6 matching bases. CDR3 length equals 15 residues. The V gene's germline CDR1 is LNHDA and CDR2 SQIVND (reference sequence). V lost 7 bases and J 5 bases, leaving 18 bases between the germline ends. The CDR3 DNA sequence: TGTGCCAGTATCTATCGGGGGGACACTGATCAGCCCCAGCATTTT. Amino acids: CASIYRGDTDQPQHF.

With respect to this clone: This CDR3 is also generated by other DNA sequences in the sample. V gene TRBV5-4 combines with J gene TRBJ1-1, with 8 bases that match TRBD1. The junction had 16 bases not matched to a gene; V was cut back by 4 bases and J by 5 bases. CDR1 is SGHNT, CDR2 YYREEE, per germline (reference sequence). This CDR3 has 17 residues. The CDR3: CASSPRDRRREGTEAFF. The CDR3 bases are TGTGCCAGCAGCCCTAGGGACAGGCGCAGGGAAGGGACTGAAGCTTTCTTT. Variable domain in full (rest from reference TRBV5-4 and TRBJ1-1): ETGVTQSPTHLIKTRGQQVTLRCSSQSGHNTVSWYQQALGQGPQFIFQYYREEENGRGNFPPRFSGLQFPNYSSELNVNALELDDSALYLCASSPRDRRREGTEAFFGQGTRLTVV.

The rearrangement links TRBV10-2 to TRBJ2-2, with 9 positions matching TRBD2. Germline CDR1 reads WSHSY; CDR2 reads SAAADI. The V and J ends lost 6 bases and 5 bases, in that order; junction bases with no gene match: 10. CDR3 length: 16 amino acids. DNA for the CDR3: TGCGCCAGCAGGGATACCGGGACTAGCTTGACCGGGGAGCTGTTTTTT. Translating it yields CASRDTGTSLTGELFF.

V usage is TRBV7-2 and J usage is TRBJ2-1; TRBD2 agrees at 10 bases. The CDR3 has 12 residues. The ends lost 3 bases at V and 10 bases at J; junction bases unmatched: 0. Germline CDR1 reads SGHTA; CDR2 reads FQGNSA. The CDR3 bases are TGTGCCAGCAGCTTTAGCGGGAGGGAGCAGTTCTTC. It translates to CASSFSGREQFF.

This chain's CDR3 is CASSLRTGGLYEQYF. CDR3 nucleotides: TGTGCCAGCAGCTTGAGGACAGGGGGCTTATACGAGCAGTACTTC. The chain joins TRBV5-4 to TRBJ2-7, with 11 bases lining up with TRBD1. The germline CDR1 and CDR2 sequences are SGHNT and YYREEE (reference sequence). The junction had 4 bases not matched to a gene; V was cut back by 1 base and J by 4 bases. The CDR3 spans 15 residues.

V usage is TRBV5-6 and J usage is TRBJ2-1; tentative D call: TRBD1 (6 bases). V dropped 4 bases and J dropped 5 bases, with 13 bases sitting between them. The CDR3 has 14 amino acids. From germline, CDR1 is SGHDT and CDR2 YYEEEE. CDR3 loop: CASSERDIHNEQFF. As DNA, the CDR3 is TGTGCCAGCAGCGAGAGGGACATTCACAATGAGCAGTTCTTC.

J is TRBJ2-2 and V is TRBV19; 9 bases line up with TRBD1. V lost 7 bases to trimming and J lost 5 bases; unmatched junction nucleotides: 11. CDR3 length equals 16 residues. Germline CDR1 reads LNHDA; CDR2 reads SQIVND (reference sequence). CDR3 sequence reads: CASKGTQGARTGELFF. The CDR3 DNA is TGTGCCAGTAAGGGAACACAGGGGGCTAGGACCGGGGAGCTGTTTTTT.

This clone showed up just a few times. The chain employs TRBV21-1 and TRBJ1-3; the DNA was not compared with TRBD1, the D call given in the table. TRBV21-1 is an annotated pseudogene. The CDR3 is 16 amino acids. CDR3 protein: CASSKGQIDSGNTIYF. CDR3 coding DNA: TGTGCCAGCAGCAAAGGACAGATTGACTCTGGAAACACCATATATTTT.

The V gene is TRBV12-5, the J gene TRBJ2-5; TRBD2 matches 11 bases. J was trimmed by 5 bases and V by 6 bases; bases with no gene match: 8. The CDR3 contains 15 residues. The V gene's germline CDR1 is LGHNT and CDR2 FRNRAP. The CDR3 region has the DNA TGTGCTAGTGGATTAGCGGGAGGGCCAGGGGAGACCCAGTACTTC. Amino acids: CASGLAGGPGETQYF.

This rearrangement joins TRBV5-1 to TRBJ1-2; TRBD1 aligns across 7 bases. CDR3 length: 14 residues. Germline V gives CDR1 SGHRS, CDR2 YFSETQ. J was trimmed by 5 bases and V by 2 bases; bases with no gene match: 6. The CDR3, as DNA: TGCGCCAGCAGCTTCAAAGGGGGCGCATATGGCTACACCTTC. It yields the protein CASSFKGGAYGYTF.

The chain employs TRBV6-5 and TRBJ2-3; 9 bases line up with TRBD2. Germline-derived CDR1 and CDR2 are MNHEY and SVGAGI. The V segment lost 5 bases and the J segment 6 bases; nucleotides outside the gene matches: 6. The CDR3 is made up of 14 amino acids. CDR3 bases: TGTGCCAGCAGTCTCTGGCGGGAGGGGGATACGCAGTATTTT. This codes for CASSLWREGDTQYF.

With regard to this clone: The sample has other DNA sequences that encode this CDR3 too. The gene calls are TRBV5-1 and TRBJ2-2; 11 bases match TRBD2. The V gene end was trimmed by 2 bases and the J gene end by 5 bases; junction bases not matched to a gene: 2. This CDR3 has 15 residues. Germline CDR1 and CDR2: SGHRS and YFSETQ. In nucleotides, the CDR3 is TGCGCCAGCAGCTTAGGGACTAGCGGTACCGGGGAGCTGTTTTTT. Amino acid sequence: CASSLGTSGTGELFF. Full variable domain (remainder filled in from reference TRBV5-1 and TRBJ2-2): KAGVTQTPRYLIKTRGQQVTLSCSPISGHRSVSWYQQTPGQGLQFLFEYFSETQRNKGNFPGRFSGRQFSNSRSEMNVSTLELGDSALYLCASSLGTSGTGELFFGEGSRLTVL.

V usage is TRBV19 and J usage is TRBJ2-5, with D possibly being TRBD2 (6 bases). Deletions cut 6 bases from V and 1 base from J, with 6 bases between. Germline CDR1 reads LNHDA; CDR2 reads SQIVND (reference sequence). The CDR3 runs 12 residues. CDR3 loop: CASRGGQETQYF. The CDR3 DNA is TGTGCCAGTAGGGGAGGCCAAGAGACCCAGTACTTC.

The chain couples TRBV20-1 to TRBJ2-7; 12 bases align to TRBD2. Per germline, CDR1 DFQATT and CDR2 SNEGSKA (reference sequence). This CDR3 is 11 amino acids long. V lost 6 bases to trimming and J lost 7 bases; unmatched junction nucleotides: 1. CDR3 DNA sequence: TGCAGTGCGGGGACTAGCGGGGAGCAGTACTTC. This encodes CSAGTSGEQYF.

The rearrangement joins TRBV18 to TRBJ1-1; D uncertain. Germline V gene data show CDR1 as KGHSH and CDR2 as LQKENI. Trimming pared 2 bases from V and 6 bases from J, leaving 13 bases between. The CDR3 length is 14 residues. CDR3 nucleotide sequence: TGTGCCAGCTCACCAAGGAGCGCCAGCTCTGAAGCTTTCTTT. Encoded protein: CASSPRSASSEAFF.

This clone has a handful of counts. The chain recombines TRBV4-1 with TRBJ2-1; D perhaps matches TRBD2 (5 bases). Germline CDR1 MGHRA, CDR2 YSYEKL. This CDR3 is built from 16 residues. V shed 1 base and J shed 1 base, with 11 bases lying between them. This CDR3 reads CASSQVSGKSYNEQFF. The DNA for the CDR3 is TGCGCCAGCAGCCAAGTTTCCGGGAAGTCCTACAATGAGCAGTTCTTC.

The chain uses TRBV5-1 and TRBJ2-6, with 7 positions matching TRBD2. The V gene end was trimmed by 7 bases and the J gene end by 4 bases; junction bases not matched to a gene: 5. The CDR3 sequence is 14 residues long. CDR1 and CDR2 (germline): SGHRS, YFSETQ. CDR3 loop: CASGGGGGANVLTF. In DNA form, the CDR3 reads TGCGCCAGCGGCGGGGGAGGGGGGGCCAACGTCCTGACTTTC.

This chain links TRBV5-5 with TRBJ2-5, with 8 nucleotides matching TRBD2. The CDR3 contains 14 residues. V shed 0 bases, J shed 4 bases, and the junction held 2 bases outside the gene matches. Germline V lookup: CDR1 SGHKS, CDR2 YYEKEE (reference sequence). The CDR3 sequence: CASSLELAGETQYF. In nucleotides, the CDR3 is TGTGCCAGCAGCTTGGAGCTAGCGGGAGAGACCCAGTACTTC. The whole variable domain, remainder taken from reference TRBV5-5 and TRBJ2-5, is DAGVTQSPTHLIKTRGQQVTLRCSPISGHKSVSWYQQVLGQGPQFIFQYYEKEERGRGNFPDRFSARQFPNYSSELNVNALLLGDSALYLCASSLELAGETQYFGPGTRLLVL.

V and J are TRBV20-1 and TRBJ2-6; 8 nucleotides line up with TRBD1. This CDR3 is 17 amino acids long. Trimming at V came to 5 bases and at J to 3 bases, leaving 12 bases not matched to a gene. In germline, CDR1 is DFQATT, CDR2 SNEGSKA (reference sequence). The CDR3 loop is CSARGQGAVHGANVLTF. The CDR3 nucleotides are TGCAGTGCTCGTGGACAGGGCGCAGTTCATGGGGCCAACGTCCTGACTTTC.

This chain connects TRBV5-4 to TRBJ2-6, with 9 bases fitting TRBD1. V dropped 5 bases and J dropped 8; count of bases not matched to a gene: 5. Germline V gives CDR1 SGHNT, CDR2 YYREEE (reference sequence). This CDR3 contains 14 residues. The CDR3 DNA sequence: TGTGCCAGCAGAATGACAGGGGGAACCAACGTCCTGACTTTC. It specifies CASRMTGGTNVLTF.

This rearrangement joins TRBV10-3 to TRBJ1-1, with D perhaps TRBD1 (5 bases). In germline, CDR1 is ENHRY, CDR2 SYGVKD. V lost 10 bases, J lost 3 bases, and 12 bases lay in between. CDR3 length equals 12 residues. The CDR3 reads CATGPRDTEAFF. CDR3 DNA sequence: TGTGCCACAGGACCCAGGGACACTGAAGCTTTCTTT.